The T cell receptor beta chain under discussion was sequenced for a study of beta chain features in type 1 diabetes. Whole-study findings and limits: VDJ junctions sequenced from type 1 diabetes patients showed fewer insertions and more deletions.

This clone has just a few counts. The antigen is undetermined. cDNA synthesis used the whole RNA isolate, giving expressed TCRB sequences. The method was immunoSEQ multiplex PCR; TCRdb's version includes in-frame clones alone and lacks a portion of them. This sample has about 250,000 clones, with 13% to 15% found just once. Germline trimming cut 3 bases from V and 2 bases from J; bases unmatched to any gene: 7. Germline V CDR1 and CDR2: SGDLS, YYNGEE. The CDR3 totals 16 residues. The chain links TRBV9 to TRBJ2-7; TRBD2 matches at 11 bases. This clonotype originated in a woman between 40 and 50 years old in good health. Sequenced material: naive CD4+ T cells from blood. Written as DNA, the CDR3 is TGTGCCAGCAGCGACAGCCCGACTAGCGGGGCCTACGAGCAGTACTTC. Translating gives CASSDSPTSGAYEQYF.